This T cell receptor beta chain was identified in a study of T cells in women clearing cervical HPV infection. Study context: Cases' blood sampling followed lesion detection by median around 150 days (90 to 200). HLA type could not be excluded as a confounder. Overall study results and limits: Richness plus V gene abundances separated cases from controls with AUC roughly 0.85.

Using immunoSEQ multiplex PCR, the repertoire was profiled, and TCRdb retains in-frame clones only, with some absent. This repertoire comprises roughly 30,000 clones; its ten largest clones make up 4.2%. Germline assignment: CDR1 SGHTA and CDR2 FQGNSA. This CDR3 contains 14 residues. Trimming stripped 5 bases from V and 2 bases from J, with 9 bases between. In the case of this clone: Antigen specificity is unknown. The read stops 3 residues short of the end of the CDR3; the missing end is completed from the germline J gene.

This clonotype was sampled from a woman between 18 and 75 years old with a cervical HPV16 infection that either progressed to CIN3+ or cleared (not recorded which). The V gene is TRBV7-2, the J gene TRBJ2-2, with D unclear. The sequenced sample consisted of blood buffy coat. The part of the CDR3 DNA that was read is TGTGCCAGCAGCCCCTACAGTAACACCGGGGAG. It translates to CASSPYSNTGE. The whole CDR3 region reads CASSPYSNTGELFF.